This TCR beta chain emerged from a study of response to subunit inactivated influenza vaccine. Study conclusions and caveats: Few additional T cells are recruited per seasonal influenza vaccination, authors suggested.

Concerning this clonotype itself: The antigen remains undetermined.

Via MiXCR, TCRdb re-called the RT-PCR reads, giving one row per CDR3 protein. This table holds about 520,000 distinct CDR3 sequences, about 25% found once. This CDR3 spans 15 amino acids. Germline CDR1 SGHRS, CDR2 YFSETQ. After removal of 3 bases from V and 4 bases from J, the junction contained 6 bases not matched to a gene. The receptor's source is a man aged 45-60 years who received an inactivated influenza vaccine. Sequencing was performed on CD4+ T cells sorted from PBMCs, taken 5 days after vaccination. This rearrangement joins TRBV5-1 to TRBJ2-5; 10 bases are shared with TRBD2. The CDR3 sequence: CASSYGAGGRETQYF. In DNA form, the CDR3 reads TGCGCCAGCAGCTATGGAGCGGGAGGGAGAGAGACCCAGTACTTC.